Described below is a single TCR beta chain sequence and its context. The ends lost 4 bases at V and 8 bases at J; junction bases unmatched: 6. The CDR3 is 15 residues long. Germline V gives CDR1 LGHNA, CDR2 YNFKEQ. Seattle patients were enrolled while actively infected and followed longitudinally. As handled by the study authors: Amplified reference gene primers provided the basis for estimating nucleated cell counts. Using immunoSEQ multiplex PCR, the repertoire was profiled, and TCRdb retains in-frame clones only, with some absent. That table supplies the V and J calls and clone size; D and trimming were determined from the DNA. The sample lists 200,000 to 250,000 clones, under 90% seen once, with roughly 7.6% in the top ten. This sample stems from a study of blood T cell repertoires in COVID-19. Study background: COVID-19 samples collected from the United States, Italy and Spain covered acute and convalescent phases. Sample material is recorded as cDNA or gDNA derived from T cells, B-cell-depleted T cells, or PBMCs.

The origin of this receptor is a woman over 75 with COVID-19, enrolled during active disease. The sequenced sample consisted of peripheral blood. This rearrangement joins TRBV4-2 to TRBJ1-4; 11 nucleotides align to TRBD1. The CDR3 sequence: CASSRIGTGGEKLFF. As DNA, the CDR3 is TGTGCCAGCAGCCGAATCGGGACAGGGGGAGAAAAACTGTTTTTT.